The 28 T cell receptor beta chains reported below all come from one sample, sequenced in a study of T cell responses to AZD1222 COVID-19 vaccine. Generated by immunoSEQ multiplex PCR, the TCRdb table keeps only in-frame clones and is missing some. Of 93,000 or so clones listed, roughly 91% are singletons. Sample: peripheral blood, taken on day 0 of AZD1222 vaccination. The receptor source for this set is an adult in good health.

V is TRBV6-4 and J is TRBJ1-1; D uncertain. V lost 0 bases and J 1 base, leaving 6 bases between the germline ends. Looked up from germline, CDR1 is MRHNA and CDR2 is SNTAGT. The CDR3 has 14 residues. The CDR3 coding sequence is TGTGCCAGCAGTGACTCGAATCGGAACACTGAAGCTTTCTTT. It translates to CASSDSNRNTEAFF.

The rearrangement joins TRBV28 to TRBJ2-7; 9 positions agree with TRBD2. The CDR3 runs to 14 residues. Germline V gives CDR1 MDHEN, CDR2 SYDVKM. The ends lost 5 bases at V and 3 bases at J; junction bases unmatched: 5. The DNA of the CDR3 is TGTGCCAGCAGTCAACTAGCGGGCAACTACGAGCAGTACTTC. Translation gives CASSQLAGNYEQYF.

The rearrangement uses TRBV4-3 and TRBJ2-7; D is unresolved. Germline loops: CDR1 LGHNA, CDR2 YSLEER. Trimming removed 6 bases from V and 2 bases from J, with 23 bases in between. The CDR3 extends over 17 amino acids. The CDR3 sequence is CASSQKDRSTSPYEQYF. CDR3 coding DNA: TGCGCCAGCAGTCAGAAGGATCGGTCCACGTCTCCCTACGAGCAGTACTTC.

The rearrangement links TRBV20-1 to TRBJ1-1; maybe TRBD1 (5 bases). Germline lookup yields CDR1 DFQATT and CDR2 SNEGSKA (reference sequence). The CDR3 contains 10 residues. V was shortened by 8 bases and J by 4 bases, with 8 bases between the two germline ends. The CDR3 DNA is TGCAGTCCGAGGGGCACTGAAGCTTTCTTT. Its protein is CSPRGTEAFF.

The chain combines TRBV2 with TRBJ1-2; D remains ambiguous. This CDR3 has 11 residues. Trimming removed 6 bases from V and 1 base from J, with 3 bases in between. Germline V gives CDR1 SNHLY, CDR2 FYNNEI. The CDR3 here is CASRFNYGYTF. CDR3 sequence (DNA): TGTGCCAGCAGGTTTAACTATGGCTACACCTTC.

The chain recombines TRBV5-1 with TRBJ2-7, with D possibly matching TRBD2 (7 bases). This CDR3 has 13 amino acids. The germline V and J ends were trimmed by 2 bases and 6 bases, with 12 bases remaining between them. Germline V gene lookup returns CDR1 SGHRS and CDR2 YFSETQ. The CDR3 here is CASSFGGGSEQYF. The CDR3 coding sequence is TGCGCCAGCAGCTTTGGCGGGGGCTCCGAGCAGTACTTC.

The chain links TRBV30 to TRBJ2-1, with a tentative D call TRBD2 (5 bases). CDR3 length: 13 residues. Trimming removed 3 bases from V and 2 bases from J, with 8 bases in between. CDR1 is GTSNPN, CDR2 SVGIG, per germline (reference sequence). Written as DNA, the CDR3 is TGTGCCTGGAGATCGCGGGCCTACAATGAGCAGTTCTTC. It codes for CAWRSRAYNEQFF.

The genes are TRBV19 and TRBJ1-5; no clear D. The CDR3 consists of 12 residues. Trimming removed 5 bases at V and 9 bases at J, with 11 bases between. Germline V gene lookup returns CDR1 LNHDA and CDR2 SQIVND (reference sequence). This CDR3 reads CASSSSPGPQHF. The CDR3 bases are TGTGCCAGTAGTTCCAGTCCGGGGCCCCAGCATTTT.

This clone was found a few times. V is TRBV10-3 and J is TRBJ1-1, with 7 bases that match TRBD1. The CDR3 totals 14 residues. The trim removed 3 bases at V and 5 bases at J, leaving 6 bases unmatched. Germline V gene lookup returns CDR1 ENHRY and CDR2 SYGVKD. CDR3 sequence (DNA): TGTGCCATCAGTGACCCCTACAGGGGAACTGAAGCTTTCTTT. This sequence encodes CAISDPYRGTEAFF.

The V gene is TRBV2, the J gene TRBJ2-5; the match to TRBD2 covers 7 bases. Germline V lookup: CDR1 SNHLY, CDR2 FYNNEI. The CDR3 consists of 16 residues. V dropped 6 bases and J dropped 0; count of bases not matched to a gene: 10. The CDR3 nucleotides read TGTGCCAGCAGGGAAAGGACTAGTTGGTACCAAGAGACCCAGTACTTC. Encoded protein: CASRERTSWYQETQYF.

This clone was seen just once. The chain recombines TRBV6-5 with TRBJ2-7; 12 nucleotides match TRBD2. V was pared by 6 bases and J by 3 bases, with 6 bases of the junction left unmatched. CDR3 length equals 15 residues. The germline V gene encodes CDR1 MNHEY and CDR2 SVGAGI. For the CDR3, the DNA is TGTGCCAGCAGACCAATGACTAGCGGGAGCTACGAGCAGTACTTC. Amino acids: CASRPMTSGSYEQYF.

The V and J genes are TRBV6-5 and TRBJ2-7; TRBD2 aligns across 13 bases. The CDR3 is 12 amino acids. Germline V gene lookup returns CDR1 MNHEY and CDR2 SVGAGI. The trim removed 8 bases at V and 5 bases at J, leaving 0 bases unmatched. The CDR3, as DNA: TGTGCCAGCGGACTAGCGGGAGACGAGCAGTACTTC. Protein product: CASGLAGDEQYF.

This clone showed up just a few times. The V gene is TRBV30, the J gene TRBJ1-2; the D gene is possibly TRBD1 (5 bases). CDR3 length: 15 amino acids. Per the germline V gene, CDR1 is GTSNPN and CDR2 is SVGIG (reference sequence). Trimming shortened V by 8 bases and J by 6 bases, and 25 bases separated the two germline ends. The CDR3 coding sequence is TGTGCCGGATTCCATATTGGGACGGACACTAATGGCTACACCTTC. Its protein product is CAGFHIGTDTNGYTF.

V usage is TRBV14 and J usage is TRBJ2-1, with a possible D match to TRBD1 (5 bases). Per germline, CDR1 SGHDN and CDR2 FVKESK. V was clipped by 4 bases and J by 9 bases, with 10 bases between them. The CDR3 contains 12 residues. CDR3 residues: CASSPGRVEQFF. For the CDR3, the DNA is TGTGCCAGCAGCCCGGGCAGGGTTGAGCAGTTCTTC. The variable domain in full, with the rest retrieved from reference TRBV14 and TRBJ2-1, is EAGVTQFPSHSVIEKGQTVTLRCDPISGHDNLYWYRRVMGKEIKFLLHFVKESKQDESGMPNNRFLAERTGGTYSTLKVQPAELEDSGVYFCASSPGRVEQFFGPGTRLTVL.

The chain carries TRBV19 and TRBJ1-5; no firm D call. Germline V CDR1 and CDR2: LNHDA, SQIVND (reference sequence). Trimming pared 6 bases from V and 2 bases from J, leaving 17 bases between. The CDR3 spans 16 residues. Here the CDR3 reads CASRSGGNKGNQPQHF. CDR3 DNA sequence: TGTGCCAGTAGGTCAGGCGGGAATAAGGGCAATCAGCCCCAGCATTTT.

This chain joins TRBV21-1 and TRBJ2-7; TRBD1, the table's D call, was not compared with the DNA. TRBV21-1 is designated a pseudogene. The CDR3 is made up of 10 amino acids. The CDR3: CASTPDRTYF. The CDR3 DNA reads TGTGCCAGCACCCCGGACAGGACGTACTTC.

For this clone: The sample carries other DNA sequences with the same CDR3. The chain employs TRBV18 and TRBJ2-3; D is unclear. The CDR3 loop spans 12 amino acids. V lost 2 bases and J lost 4, with 4 bases in between. Germline loops: CDR1 KGHSH, CDR2 LQKENI. The CDR3 DNA follows: TGTGCCAGCTCACCATTGGCAGATACGCAGTATTTT. Its protein is CASSPLADTQYF.

V gene TRBV3-1 (or the pseudogene TRBV3-2) combines with J gene TRBJ2-1; D remains unclear. The V and J ends lost 5 bases and 2 bases respectively, with 4 bases between them. CDR3 size: 12 residues. Germline V gives CDR1 LGHDT, CDR2 YNNKEL (reference sequence). Written as DNA, the CDR3 is TGTGCCAGCAGCGGAGCCTACAATGAGCAGTTCTTC. Translating gives CASSGAYNEQFF.

This rearrangement joins TRBV6-5 to TRBJ2-1; no clear D. The CDR3 has 14 amino acids. V was cut by 7 bases and J by 6 bases, with 16 bases left in between. Germline lookup yields CDR1 MNHEY and CDR2 SVGAGI. CDR3 DNA sequence: TGTGCCAGCAAATACACACCGACCGGCAATGAGCAGTTCTTC. Amino acid sequence: CASKYTPTGNEQFF.

The rearrangement uses TRBV4-1 and TRBJ2-4; D uncertain. Germline V lookup: CDR1 MGHRA, CDR2 YSYEKL. Trimming cost V 0 bases and J 6 bases, with 9 bases left between them. The CDR3 runs to 14 residues. The CDR3 DNA sequence: TGCGCCAGCAGCCAAGATCCAGGAGTAAACATTCAGTACTTC. Protein sequence: CASSQDPGVNIQYF.

Here the CDR3 reads CASSPGTEPPYEQYF. DNA for the CDR3: TGTGCCAGCAGCCCCGGGACAGAGCCACCCTACGAGCAGTACTTC. The J gene is TRBJ2-7, the V gene TRBV21-1; the table names TRBD1, a call not compared with the DNA. TRBV21-1 is tagged as a pseudogene. This CDR3 region has 15 residues.

This chain uses TRBV28 with TRBJ2-7, with TRBD2 matching 10 bases. Looked up from germline, CDR1 is MDHEN and CDR2 is SYDVKM. The V segment lost 8 bases and the J segment 3 bases; nucleotides outside the gene matches: 10. There are 15 residues in the CDR3. The CDR3 here is CASSPPAGGLYEQYF. Written as DNA, the CDR3 is TGTGCCAGCTCCCCCCCAGCGGGAGGGCTCTACGAGCAGTACTTC.

The V and J genes are TRBV7-2 and TRBJ2-3; 8 bases are shared with TRBD2. Trimming removed 2 bases from V and 2 bases from J; junction bases left unmatched: 3. The CDR3 is 15 amino acids. Looked up from germline, CDR1 is SGHTA and CDR2 is FQGNSA. CDR3 region: CASSLRGGPTDTQYF. CDR3 nucleotides: TGTGCCAGCAGCTTACGGGGGGGGCCCACAGATACGCAGTATTTT.

The chain uses TRBV4-2 and TRBJ2-7; 9 bases match TRBD1. Looked up from germline, CDR1 is LGHNA and CDR2 is YNFKEQ. The CDR3 consists of 16 residues. V lost 2 bases, J lost 2 bases, and 7 bases stayed unmatched. The CDR3 DNA sequence: TGTGCCAGCAGCCAAATAGGGGGACAGGGAACCTACGAGCAGTACTTC. Residues: CASSQIGGQGTYEQYF.

V is TRBV3-1 (or the pseudogene TRBV3-2) and J is TRBJ1-1; D is ambiguous. Germline loops: CDR1 LGHDT, CDR2 YNNKEL (reference sequence). The CDR3 covers 11 residues. Trimming took 4 bases from V and 0 from J, leaving 0 bases between them. CDR3 coding DNA: TGTGCCAGCAGCCTGAACACTGAAGCTTTCTTT. Protein: CASSLNTEAFF.

This rearrangement joins TRBV6-5 to TRBJ2-7; perhaps D is TRBD1 or TRBD2 (5 bases each). V lost 4 bases and J lost 1, with 11 bases in between. This CDR3 contains 14 residues. The V gene's germline CDR1 is MNHEY and CDR2 SVGAGI. This CDR3 reads CASSSRDGSYEQYF. The CDR3 DNA follows: TGTGCCAGCAGTTCTCGGGACGGTTCCTACGAGCAGTACTTC.

This chain uses TRBV27 with TRBJ2-3; D not certain. V gave up 3 bases and J gave up 6 bases, with 7 bases separating them. The length of the CDR3 is 12 residues. Looked up from germline, CDR1 is MNHEY and CDR2 is SMNVEV (reference sequence). This chain's CDR3 is CASSLSRDTQYF. DNA for the CDR3: TGTGCCAGCAGTTTGTCTCGGGATACGCAGTATTTT.

The CDR3 region is CASSDGTAVRYGYTF. In nucleotides, the CDR3 is TGTGCCAGTAGTGACGGGACAGCGGTACGTTATGGCTACACCTTC. This chain connects TRBV19 to TRBJ1-2; 7 bases agree with TRBD1. Unmatched junction bases numbered 11, after V lost 5 bases and J lost 5 bases. This CDR3 is 15 amino acids long. CDR1 is LNHDA and CDR2 is SQIVND in the germline V gene (reference sequence).